This is a list of T cell receptor beta chains from one sample in a study of naive and memory T cell subsets. TCRdb re-derived calls from the UMI-ligation and nested PCR reads in MiXCR, one entry per CDR3 protein. The sample holds some 82,000 distinct CDR3 sequences, about 11% seen once. The sequenced sample consisted of naive CD4+ T cells from blood. The receptors derive from a human donor in good health. The CDR3 runs from the conserved cysteine through the conserved F or W. D genes are given only for firm matches. Expanded clones are given a class, and other clones once, few, many or no size at all.

size: few
D: TRBD2
V: TRBV14
length: 17
J: TRBJ2-3
CDR3: CASSQDSGLAWTDTQYF
DNA: TGTGCCAGCAGCCAAGACTCGGGACTAGCATGGACAGATACGCAGTATTTT

size: few
D: .
V: TRBV29-1
length: 11
J: TRBJ2-7
CDR3: CSVREAYEQYF
DNA: TGCAGCGTTAGGGAGGCCTACGAGCAGTACTTC

size: .
D: TRBD1
V: TRBV6-6
length: 17
J: TRBJ1-6
CDR3: CASSQKGQGASDSPLHF
DNA: TGTGCCAGCAGCCAGAAGGGGCAGGGGGCCTCAGATTCACCCCTCCACTTT

size: many
D: TRBD2
V: TRBV6-5
length: 14
J: TRBJ2-1
CDR3: CASRLAVTYNEQFF
DNA: TGTGCCAGCAGGCTAGCGGTTACGTACAATGAGCAGTTCTTC

size: .
D: TRBD2
V: TRBV11-3
length: 19
J: TRBJ2-1
CDR3: CASSASPRRKRGGFNEQFF
DNA: TGTGCCAGCAGCGCAAGCCCTCGCCGGAAGCGGGGGGGGTTCAATGAGCAGTTCTTC

size: .
D: .
V: TRBV20-1
length: 14
J: TRBJ1-5
CDR3: CSARDSSNNQPQHF
DNA: TGCAGTGCCCGGGATAGTAGTAACAATCAGCCCCAGCATTTT

size: once
D: TRBD2
V: TRBV20-1
length: 16
J: TRBJ2-2
CDR3: CSARDQAGANTGELFF
DNA: TGCAGTGCTAGAGATCAGGCGGGAGCGAACACCGGGGAGCTGTTTTTT

size: .
D: TRBD2
V: TRBV20-1
length: 16
J: TRBJ2-3
CDR3: CSARALVAGVTDTQYF
DNA: TGCAGTGCTAGAGCATTAGTAGCGGGAGTCACAGATACGCAGTATTTT

size: .
D: .
V: TRBV28
length: 13
J: TRBJ1-5
CDR3: CASRYRASQPQHF
DNA: TGTGCCAGCAGGTACAGGGCGTCTCAGCCCCAGCATTTT

size: many
D: .
V: TRBV12-3/TRBV12-4
length: 14
J: TRBJ2-3
CDR3: CASSLGTRTDTQYF
DNA: TGTGCCAGCAGTTTAGGAACACGCACAGATACGCAGTATTTT

size: few
D: TRBD1
V: TRBV6-2/TRBV6-3
length: 15
J: TRBJ2-7
CDR3: CASSFVPGQRTEQYF
DNA: TGTGCCAGCAGCTTCGTTCCGGGACAGAGAACCGAGCAGTACTTC

size: .
D: TRBD1
V: TRBV18
length: 15
J: TRBJ1-1
CDR3: CASSPVTGIVGEAFF
DNA: TGTGCCAGCTCACCGGTGACAGGGATTGTGGGTGAAGCTTTCTTT

size: many
D: .
V: TRBV20-1
length: 13
J: TRBJ2-6
CDR3: CSAFPSGANVLTF
DNA: TGCAGTGCTTTCCCCTCTGGGGCCAACGTCCTGACTTTC

size: few
D: .
V: TRBV28
length: 13
J: TRBJ2-7
CDR3: CASTLGGRYEQYF
DNA: TGTGCCAGCACCCTAGGGGGGAGATACGAGCAGTACTTC

size: .
D: .
V: TRBV6-2/TRBV6-3
length: 20
J: TRBJ1-5
CDR3: CASSYSIGLRRAYSNQPQHF
DNA: TGTGCCAGCAGTTACTCGATCGGCCTTCGCAGGGCATATAGCAATCAGCCCCAGCATTTT

size: many
D: .
V: TRBV29-1
length: 13
J: TRBJ2-5
CDR3: CSVNREERETQYF
DNA: TGCAGCGTTAACAGGGAGGAGAGGGAGACCCAGTACTTC

size: many
D: .
V: TRBV27
length: 15
J: TRBJ2-7
CDR3: CASSLVGISSYEQYF
DNA: TGTGCCAGCAGTTTAGTGGGGATCAGCTCCTACGAGCAGTACTTC

size: few
D: .
V: TRBV24-1
length: 15
J: TRBJ2-2
CDR3: CATSEQTGRVGELFF
DNA: TGTGCCACCAGTGAGCAGACAGGGAGGGTCGGGGAGCTGTTTTTT

size: .
D: .
V: TRBV2
length: 14
J: TRBJ1-2
CDR3: CASSRLRDPPGYTF
DNA: TGTGCCAGCAGCCGCCTCCGGGACCCCCCGGGCTACACCTTC

size: .
D: .
V: TRBV4-3
length: 19
J: TRBJ2-7
CDR3: CASSQELAELRDSSYEQYF
DNA: TGCGCCAGCAGCCAAGAGTTAGCAGAACTCCGCGATAGCTCCTACGAGCAGTACTTC

size: many
D: .
V: TRBV18
length: 13
J: TRBJ2-3
CDR3: CASSPVGADTQYF
DNA: TGTGCCAGCTCACCAGTCGGAGCAGATACGCAGTATTTT

size: few
D: .
V: TRBV29-1
length: 15
J: TRBJ2-1
CDR3: CSVGDGPRTYNEQFF
DNA: TGCAGCGTGGGGGATGGGCCGCGTACTTACAATGAGCAGTTCTTC

size: .
D: .
V: TRBV10-3
length: 12
J: TRBJ1-6
CDR3: CAISERNSPLHF
DNA: TGTGCCATCAGTGAGAGGAATTCACCCCTCCACTTT

size: few
D: .
V: TRBV7-6
length: 13
J: TRBJ1-3
CDR3: CASSPTNGNTIYF
DNA: TGTGCCAGCAGCCCAACTAATGGAAACACCATATATTTT

size: many
D: .
V: TRBV2
length: 14
J: TRBJ2-3
CDR3: CASKEGGLTDTQYF
DNA: TGTGCCAGCAAAGAAGGGGGTTTGACAGATACGCAGTATTTT

size: .
D: .
V: TRBV7-8
length: 16
J: TRBJ2-3
CDR3: CASSPTGTLSTDTQYF
DNA: TGTGCCAGCAGCCCGACCGGGACACTGAGCACAGATACGCAGTATTTT

size: many
D: .
V: TRBV12-3/TRBV12-4
length: 13
J: TRBJ1-6
CDR3: CASKVRSQTPLHF
DNA: TGTGCCAGCAAAGTACGCAGCCAAACACCCCTCCACTTT

size: .
D: .
V: TRBV29-1
length: 11
J: TRBJ2-1
CDR3: CSVTKGNEQFF
DNA: TGCAGCGTGACGAAAGGGAATGAGCAGTTCTTC

size: few
D: TRBD2
V: TRBV6-2/TRBV6-3
length: 17
J: TRBJ2-3
CDR3: CASSYPRLAGGTDTQYF
DNA: TGTGCCAGCAGTTACCCCCGGCTAGCGGGGGGCACAGATACGCAGTATTTT

size: many
D: .
V: TRBV20-1
length: 12
J: TRBJ2-2
CDR3: CSASRGTGELFF
DNA: TGCAGTGCTAGCAGGGGCACCGGGGAGCTGTTTTTT

size: few
D: TRBD1
V: TRBV9
length: 15
J: TRBJ1-2
CDR3: CASSAGTANNYGYTF
DNA: TGTGCCAGCAGCGCTGGGACAGCAAATAACTATGGCTACACCTTC

size: few
D: .
V: TRBV20-1
length: 14
J: TRBJ1-5
CDR3: CSAAPRTGNQPQHF
DNA: TGCAGTGCTGCCCCTCGGACGGGTAATCAGCCCCAGCATTTT

size: few
D: .
V: TRBV30
length: 14
J: TRBJ1-1
CDR3: CAWKVEGAGTEAFF
DNA: TGTGCCTGGAAGGTCGAGGGCGCGGGGACTGAAGCTTTCTTT